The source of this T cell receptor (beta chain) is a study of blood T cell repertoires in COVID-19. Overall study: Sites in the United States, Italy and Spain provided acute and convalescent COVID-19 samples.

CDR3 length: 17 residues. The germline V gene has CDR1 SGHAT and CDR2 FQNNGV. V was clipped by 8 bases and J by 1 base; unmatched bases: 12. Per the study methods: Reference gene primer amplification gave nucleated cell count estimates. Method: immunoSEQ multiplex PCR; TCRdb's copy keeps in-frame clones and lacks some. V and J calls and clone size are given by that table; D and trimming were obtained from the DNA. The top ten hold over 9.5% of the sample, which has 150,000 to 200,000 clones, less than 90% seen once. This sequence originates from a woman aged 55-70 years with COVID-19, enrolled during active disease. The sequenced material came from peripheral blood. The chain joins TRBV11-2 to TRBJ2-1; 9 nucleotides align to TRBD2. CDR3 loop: CASGRGRGFTSYNEQFF. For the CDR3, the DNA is TGTGCCAGCGGGCGCGGGAGGGGTTTCACTTCCTACAATGAGCAGTTCTTC.